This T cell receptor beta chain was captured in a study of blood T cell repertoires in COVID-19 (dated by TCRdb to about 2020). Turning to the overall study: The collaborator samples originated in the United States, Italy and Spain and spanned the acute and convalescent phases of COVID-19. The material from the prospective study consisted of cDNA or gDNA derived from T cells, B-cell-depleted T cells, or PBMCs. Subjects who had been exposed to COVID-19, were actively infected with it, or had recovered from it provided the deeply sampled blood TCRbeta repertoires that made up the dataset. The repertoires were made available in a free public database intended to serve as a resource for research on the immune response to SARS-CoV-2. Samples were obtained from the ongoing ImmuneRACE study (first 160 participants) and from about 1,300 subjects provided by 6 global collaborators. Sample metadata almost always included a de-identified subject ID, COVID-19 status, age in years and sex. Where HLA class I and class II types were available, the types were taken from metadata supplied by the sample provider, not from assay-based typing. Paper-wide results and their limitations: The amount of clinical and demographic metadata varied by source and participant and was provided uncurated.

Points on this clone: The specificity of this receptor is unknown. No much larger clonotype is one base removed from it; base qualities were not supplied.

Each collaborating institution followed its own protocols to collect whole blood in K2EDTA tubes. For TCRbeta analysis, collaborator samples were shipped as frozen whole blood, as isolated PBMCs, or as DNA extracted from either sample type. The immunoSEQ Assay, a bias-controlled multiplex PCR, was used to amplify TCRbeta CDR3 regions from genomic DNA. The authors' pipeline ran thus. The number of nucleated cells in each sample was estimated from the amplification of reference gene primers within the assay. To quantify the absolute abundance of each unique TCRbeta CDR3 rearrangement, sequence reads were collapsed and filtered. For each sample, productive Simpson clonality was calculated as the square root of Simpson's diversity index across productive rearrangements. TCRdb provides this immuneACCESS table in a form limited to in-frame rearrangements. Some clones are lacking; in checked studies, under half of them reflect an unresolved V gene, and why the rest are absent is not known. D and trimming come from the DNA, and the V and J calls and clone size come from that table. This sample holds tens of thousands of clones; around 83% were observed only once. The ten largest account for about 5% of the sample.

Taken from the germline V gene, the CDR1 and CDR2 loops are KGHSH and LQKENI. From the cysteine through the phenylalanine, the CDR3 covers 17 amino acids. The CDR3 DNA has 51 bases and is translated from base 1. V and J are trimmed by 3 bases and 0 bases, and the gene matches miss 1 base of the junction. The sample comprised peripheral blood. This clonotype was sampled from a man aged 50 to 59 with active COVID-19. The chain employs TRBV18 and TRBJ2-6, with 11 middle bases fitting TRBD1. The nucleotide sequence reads TGTGCCAGCTCACCGGACAGGGGGCCCTCTGGGGCCAACGTCCTGACTTTC. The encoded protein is CASSPDRGPSGANVLTF.